Each of the 29 T cell receptor beta chains below was sequenced from the same sample in a study of T cell clonality in common variable immunodeficiency (dated by TCRdb to 2015 to 2017). Study-level results and caveats: Fewer deletions and N-nucleotide insertions were reportedly observed in CVID TCRbeta sequences, and highly modified clones with 13 or more V deletions were reportedly absent from CVID TCRbeta sequences.

The antigens these receptors bind are not known. The library was produced with the immunoSEQ multiplex PCR assay. Imported from immuneACCESS, the table was reduced by TCRdb to in-frame sequences with V and J called. These copies leave out some clones; in studies compared against another copy, an unresolved V gene accounts for under half, and the cause of the remainder is not known. The table of this sample itemizes 7,500 to 9,500 clones. Around 3.8% of the sample is taken by the ten largest. The material sequenced was peripheral blood mononuclear cells. These receptors all stem from a human donor with common variable immunodeficiency.

This clone ranks as medium-sized in terms of frequency. The read gets to within 3 residues of the CDR3 end, and the germline J gene fills in the rest. The V call is TRBV3-1 (or the pseudogene TRBV3-2), the J call TRBJ2-7; 8 positions match TRBD2. Germline assignment: CDR1 LGHDT and CDR2 YNNKEL (reference sequence). V shed 0 bases and J 5 bases; nucleotides not matched to a gene: 12. CDR3 length equals 17 residues. The sequenced CDR3 bases are TGTGCCAGCAGCCAAGAAAGAGGCACTAGCGGTGGGCACGAG. Encoded protein: CASSQERGTSGGHE. The CDR3, in full, reads CASSQERGTSGGHEQYF.

To note about this clone: The observed sequence ends 3 residues before the CDR3 terminus, with the missing tail filled in from the germline J gene. V gene TRBV7-2 combines with J gene TRBJ2-7; no definite D call. This CDR3 has 12 residues. The germline gives CDR1 SGHTA, CDR2 FQGNSA. Deletions cut 2 bases from V and 3 bases from J, with 5 bases between. The covered CDR3 bases are TGTGCCAGCAGCTTAATTAGCTACGAG. This gives the protein CASSLISYE. In full, the CDR3 is CASSLISYEQYF.

CDR3 sequence reads: CASSRQGETQYF. CDR3 bases read: TGTGCCAGCAGCCGACAGGGAGAGACC. V and J are TRBV7-9 and TRBJ2-5, with TRBD1 matching over 7 bases. The read halts 3 residues ahead of the CDR3 end, with the missing end drawn from the germline J gene. Germline CDR1 SEHNR, CDR2 FQNEAQ (reference sequence). The CDR3 runs 12 residues. The junction had 1 base not matched to a gene; V was cut back by 5 bases and J by 4 bases.

Incomplete CDR3 DNA: TGCGCCAGCAGCTTGGATAGGGTCGGTATCGCAGATACG. It yields the protein CASSLDRVGIADT. The entire CDR3 sequence reads CASSLDRVGIADTQYF. V and J are TRBV5-1 and TRBJ2-3, with no clear D. The CDR3 is cut off 3 residues early in the read; its end comes from the germline J gene. CDR3 length equals 16 residues. The ends were cut back, 0 bases at V and 4 bases at J, with 15 bases in the middle. The germline gives CDR1 SGHRS, CDR2 YFSETQ. Full variable domain (rest looked up from reference TRBV5-1 and TRBJ2-3): KAGVTQTPRYLIKTRGQQVTLSCSPISGHRSVSWYQQTPGQGLQFLFEYFSETQRNKGNFPGRFSGRQFSNSRSEMNVSTLELGDSALYLCASSLDRVGIADTQYFGPGTRLTVL.

Notes on this clone: The read finishes 3 residues shy of the CDR3 end, and the germline J gene is used to complete it. The chain joins TRBV19 to TRBJ1-5; D not resolved. The germline V gene encodes CDR1 LNHDA and CDR2 SQIVND (reference sequence). Trimming pared 3 bases from V and 9 bases from J, leaving 6 bases between. CDR3 size: 11 residues. CDR3 DNA (partial): TGTGCCAGTAGTATCCCGGGGCCC. This gives the protein CASSIPGP. In full, the CDR3 is CASSIPGPQHF.

On this clone itself: Read sequence stops 3 residues before the CDR3 end, and the germline J gene provides the missing end. The V and J genes are TRBV16 and TRBJ2-1, with 8 bases lining up with TRBD1. The V segment lost 0 bases and the J segment 7 bases; nucleotides outside the gene matches: 5. The CDR3 loop spans 15 amino acids. Germline CDR1 and CDR2: KGHSY and FQNENV. The part of the CDR3 DNA that was read is TGTGCCAGCAGCCAATCGGGAACAGGGGGGAATGAG. Translation gives CASSQSGTGGNE. The entire CDR3 reads CASSQSGTGGNEQFF. The full variable domain, rest sourced from reference TRBV16 and TRBJ2-1, is GEEVAQTPKHLVRGEGQKAKLYCAPIKGHSYVFWYQQVLKNEFKFLISFQNENVFDETGMPKERFSAKCLPNSPCSLEIQATKLEDSAVYFCASSQSGTGGNEQFFGPGTRLTVL.

Worth noting for this clone: The sequence runs out 3 residues before the end of the CDR3; the remainder is reconstructed from the germline J gene. The chain joins TRBV7-6 to TRBJ2-3, with TRBD1 identical over 9 bases. The CDR3 has 15 residues. Germline CDR1 is SGHVS and CDR2 is FNYEAQ. V shed 5 bases, J shed 4 bases, and the junction held 7 bases outside the gene matches. The CDR3 spells CASSLGQGRADTQYF. CDR3 DNA (partial): TGTGCCAGCAGCCTGGGACAGGGTAGGGCAGATACG.

Details on this clone: The CDR3 is cut off 3 residues early in the read; its end comes from the germline J gene. The chain couples TRBV19 to TRBJ1-6, with TRBD1 identical over 11 bases. CDR1 and CDR2 (germline): LNHDA, SQIVND (reference sequence). This CDR3 spans 15 amino acids. The V segment lost 3 bases and the J segment 8 bases; nucleotides outside the gene matches: 3. The DNA read from the CDR3 is TGTGCCAGTAGTATTCCGGGACAGGGGGATTCACCC. It translates to CASSIPGQGDSP. The full CDR3 protein is CASSIPGQGDSPLHF.

A note on this clone: The CDR3 end falls 3 residues outside the read, so it is completed with the germline J gene. J is TRBJ1-2 and V is TRBV18; 10 bases line up with TRBD1. The CDR3 has 16 residues. V was pared by 3 bases and J by 5 bases, with 9 bases of the junction left unmatched. CDR1 is KGHSH and CDR2 is LQKENI in the germline V gene. The DNA read from the CDR3 is TGTGCCAGCTCACCCGGGACAGGGGACCCTACATATGGC. It is translated as CASSPGTGDPTYG. The whole CDR3 sequence reads CASSPGTGDPTYGYTF.

As to this clone: The CDR3 end is not reached by the read, which stops 3 residues before it; the germline J gene fills it in. The chain uses TRBV7-9 and TRBJ1-1; possible D gene TRBD1, 6 bases. In germline, CDR1 is SEHNR, CDR2 FQNEAQ (reference sequence). This CDR3 has 15 residues. V gave up 4 bases and J gave up 3 bases, with 15 bases separating them. The CDR3 DNA, read in part, is TGTGCCAGCAGCTCTCACACAGCAGGGGACACTGAA. The encoded protein is CASSSHTAGDTE. The full CDR3 is CASSSHTAGDTEAFF.

Concerning this clone itself: The observed sequence ends 3 residues before the CDR3 terminus, with the missing tail filled in from the germline J gene. The V gene is TRBV6-2 or TRBV6-3, the J gene TRBJ2-4, with TRBD1 matching 9 bases. CDR3 size: 15 residues. Germline lookup yields CDR1 MNHEY and CDR2 SVGEGT. The V segment lost 6 bases and the J segment 5 bases; nucleotides outside the gene matches: 8. CDR3 DNA, as far as it was read: TGTGCCAGCAGCCTACCGACAGGGGGGGAAAACATT. Its translation: CASSLPTGGENI. In full, the CDR3 is CASSLPTGGENIQYF.

As for this clone: The read gets to within 3 residues of the CDR3 end, and the germline J gene fills in the rest. The chain couples TRBV2 to TRBJ2-7, with unresolved D. The CDR3 is 14 residues long. Trimming removed 0 bases from V and 2 bases from J, with 8 bases in between. Per the germline V gene, CDR1 is SNHLY and CDR2 is FYNNEI. Incomplete CDR3 DNA: TGTGCCAGCAGTGAAGCGTGGCGGACCTACGAG. It is translated as CASSEAWRTYE. The CDR3, in full, reads CASSEAWRTYEQYF.

CDR3 DNA (partial): TGCAGCGTTGAAAGTTGGGGTTCAGGACACGGC. Its protein product is CSVESWGSGHG. The entire CDR3 protein reads CSVESWGSGHGYTF. The chain combines TRBV29-1 with TRBJ1-2, with D possibly being TRBD1 (5 bases). The read halts 3 residues ahead of the CDR3 end, with the missing end drawn from the germline J gene. The CDR3 totals 14 residues. The germline CDR1 and CDR2 sequences are SQVTM and ANQGSEA.

About this clone: The CDR3 end is not reached by the read, which stops 3 residues before it; the germline J gene fills it in. The V and J genes are TRBV7-9 and TRBJ1-4, with 9 bases that match TRBD1. The CDR3 runs 14 residues. Germline V gene data show CDR1 as SEHNR and CDR2 as FQNEAQ (reference sequence). J lost 8 bases, V lost 5 bases, and 6 bases had no gene match. CDR3 residues: CASSQGQGSEKLFF. Partial CDR3 DNA: TGTGCCAGCAGCCAGGGACAGGGTAGCGAAAAA.

In regard to this clone: The CDR3 end lies 3 residues beyond the end of the read and is filled in from the germline J gene. The J gene is TRBJ2-7, the V gene TRBV19; D is unresolved. This CDR3 contains 14 residues. V lost 2 bases and J 0 bases, leaving 8 bases between the germline ends. Germline V gives CDR1 LNHDA, CDR2 SQIVND (reference sequence). The CDR3 protein is CASSILVSSYEQYF. The covered CDR3 bases are TGTGCCAGTAGTATACTGGTTAGCTCCTACGAG.

A remark on this clone: Coverage ceases 3 residues before the CDR3 finishes, and the germline J gene fills in the end. The rearrangement links TRBV7-9 to TRBJ2-5; 9 nucleotides match TRBD1. V was pared by 8 bases and J by 3 bases, with 4 bases of the junction left unmatched. The CDR3 contains 13 residues. Germline CDR1 and CDR2: SEHNR and FQNEAQ (reference sequence). The CDR3: CASGTGLEETQYF. The CDR3 bases that were read are TGTGCCAGCGGGACAGGGCTAGAAGAGACC.

Comments on this clone: The DNA ends 3 residues before the CDR3 does, and the rest of the CDR3 is filled in from the germline J gene. The V and J genes are TRBV18 and TRBJ2-7; 8 bases match TRBD2. Germline-derived CDR1 and CDR2 are KGHSH and LQKENI. With 2 bases clipped from V and 0 bases from J, the junction kept 6 bases outside the gene matches. The CDR3 spans 16 residues. Partial CDR3 DNA: TGTGCCAGCTCACCAGCCAGGCGGGAGGACTCCTACGAG. Translating gives CASSPARREDSYE. The whole CDR3 protein is CASSPARREDSYEQYF.

On this clone itself: Read data end 3 residues before the CDR3 end; the end is taken from the germline J gene. The chain combines TRBV7-2 with TRBJ2-1, with 8 bases identical to TRBD1. CDR1 SGHTA and CDR2 FQGNSA come from the germline V gene. CDR3 length: 15 amino acids. Trimming took 5 bases from V and 2 from J; bases not matched to a gene: 5. CDR3 bases read: TGTGCCAGCAGCCCCGTCAGGGGGCCCTACAATGAG. It translates to CASSPVRGPYNE. The full CDR3 protein reads CASSPVRGPYNEQFF. Based on the CDR3 plus reference TRBV7-2 and TRBJ2-1, the full variable domain is GAGVSQSPSNKVTEKGKDVELRCDPISGHTALYWYRQSLGQGLEFLIYFQGNSAPDKSGLPSDRFSAERTGGSVSTLTIQRTQQEDSAVYLCASSPVRGPYNEQFFGPGTRLTVL.

For this clone: The read comes to an end 3 residues before the CDR3 does, leaving the germline J gene to fill in the end. The chain recombines TRBV7-2 with TRBJ2-5; maybe TRBD1 (5 bases). CDR3 length: 13 residues. V gave up 4 bases and J gave up 5 bases, with 11 bases separating them. CDR1 is SGHTA, CDR2 FQGNSA, per germline. CDR3: CASSSQARETQYF. The DNA read from the CDR3 is TGTGCCAGCAGCTCACAGGCGCGGGAGACC. The whole variable domain, remainder taken from reference TRBV7-2 and TRBJ2-5, is GAGVSQSPSNKVTEKGKDVELRCDPISGHTALYWYRQSLGQGLEFLIYFQGNSAPDKSGLPSDRFSAERTGGSVSTLTIQRTQQEDSAVYLCASSSQARETQYFGPGTRLLVL.

This clone is labeled medium-sized based on frequency. The DNA ends 3 residues before the CDR3 does, and the rest of the CDR3 is filled in from the germline J gene. The rearrangement joins TRBV30 to TRBJ2-3; maybe TRBD1 (5 bases). CDR1 and CDR2 from the germline V gene are GTSNPN and SVGIG (reference sequence). V dropped 2 bases and J dropped 3 bases, with 9 bases sitting between them. This CDR3 comprises 13 residues. The sequenced CDR3 bases are TGTGCCTGGAGTAAGGGGCAGACAGATACG. It translates to CAWSKGQTDT. The whole CDR3 sequence reads CAWSKGQTDTQYF.

In regard to this clone: The read ends 3 residues before the CDR3 terminus; that terminus is restored from the germline J gene. The chain carries TRBV2 and TRBJ1-5, with 8 bases lining up with TRBD1. Germline V CDR1 and CDR2: SNHLY, FYNNEI. The length of the CDR3 is 16 residues. With 6 bases clipped from V and 1 base from J, the junction kept 8 bases outside the gene matches. Here the CDR3 reads CASSDRQGASNQPQHF. The CDR3 bases that were read are TGTGCCAGCAGCGACCGGCAGGGGGCAAGCAATCAGCCC.

This clone is identified as medium-sized (0.01 to 0.1%) from frequency. The read finishes 3 residues shy of the CDR3 end, and the germline J gene is used to complete it. The chain carries TRBV5-1 and TRBJ2-3, with 8 nucleotides matching TRBD1. CDR1 and CDR2 from the germline V gene are SGHRS and YFSETQ. CDR3 length: 15 amino acids. Trimming cost V 5 bases and J 1 base; bases outside gene matches: 6. This CDR3 reads CASRGQVDGTDTQYF. CDR3 DNA, as far as it was read: TGCGCCAGCAGGGGACAGGTGGACGGCACAGATACG.

Turning to this clone: The DNA ends 3 residues before the CDR3 does, and the rest of the CDR3 is filled in from the germline J gene. The gene calls are TRBV2 and TRBJ1-6; maybe TRBD1 (6 bases). Germline CDR1 is SNHLY and CDR2 is FYNNEI. The CDR3 loop spans 12 amino acids. V was shortened by 7 bases and J by 10 bases, with 11 bases between the two germline ends. The sequenced CDR3 bases are TGTGCCAGCAACAGGGCAACGTCACCC. Translated, it gives CASNRATSP. The whole CDR3 protein reads CASNRATSPLHF. The variable domain in full, completed from reference TRBV2 and TRBJ1-6, reads EPEVTQTPSHQVTQMGQEVILRCVPISNHLYFYWYRQILGQKVEFLVSFYNNEISEKSEIFDDQFSVERPDGSNFTLKIRSTKLEDSAMYFCASNRATSPLHFGNGTRLTVT.

Notes on this clone: The CDR3 end lies 3 residues beyond the end of the read and is filled in from the germline J gene. The rearrangement uses TRBV11-1 and TRBJ2-1; TRBD2 matches at 8 bases. The length of the CDR3 is 15 residues. The germline V gene encodes CDR1 SGHAT and CDR2 FQDESV (reference sequence). Trimming removed 5 bases from V and 7 bases from J; junction bases left unmatched: 10. CDR3 DNA (partial): TGTGCCAGCAGCAGAAGCGGGAGTAGTTTGAATGAG. Its protein is CASSRSGSSLNE. The full CDR3 sequence reads CASSRSGSSLNEQFF.

As for this clone: With the read ending 3 residues before the CDR3 end, the germline J gene is used to fill in that end. The chain uses TRBV5-1 and TRBJ1-2; TRBD1 might be the D (5 bases). CDR1 SGHRS and CDR2 YFSETQ come from the germline V gene. The V and J ends lost 0 bases and 3 bases respectively, with 12 bases between them. This CDR3 contains 15 residues. The sequenced part of the CDR3 DNA is TGCGCCAGCAGCTTGGGTCAGGGCACATACTATGGC. As protein: CASSLGQGTYYG. The entire CDR3 is CASSLGQGTYYGYTF.

Comments on this clone: The CDR3 goes on 3 residues after the read ends, and that part is filled in from the germline J gene. The chain recombines TRBV7-2 with TRBJ1-3; D unresolved. This CDR3 is built from 12 residues. Trimming took 3 bases from V and 8 from J, leaving 8 bases between them. The germline gives CDR1 SGHTA, CDR2 FQGNSA. CDR3 DNA, as far as it was read: TGTGCCAGCAGCTTCACTCGGGACACC. This codes for CASSFTRDT. The whole CDR3 sequence is CASSFTRDTIYF.

Comment on this clone: The missing CDR3 end, 3 residues past where the read stops, is filled in from the germline J gene. V is TRBV18 and J is TRBJ1-3; TRBD1 matches 7 bases. Germline-derived CDR1 and CDR2 are KGHSH and LQKENI. V dropped 6 bases and J dropped 2; count of bases not matched to a gene: 4. This CDR3 spans 14 amino acids. CDR3 sequence: CASSPGTAGNTIYF. Incomplete CDR3 DNA: TGTGCCAGCTCCCCCGGGACAGCTGGAAACACC.

In regard to this clone: The CDR3 extends 3 residues past the end of the read, so its final part is completed from the germline J gene. The gene calls are TRBV20-1 and TRBJ1-2; D perhaps matches TRBD1 (5 bases). Trimming left V 6 bases short and J 4 bases short, with 9 bases between. Germline values: CDR1 DFQATT, CDR2 SNEGSKA (reference sequence). This CDR3 is 11 amino acids long. The CDR3 DNA, read in part, is TGCAGTGCGGAAAGGGGCTATGGC. It codes for CSAERGYG. The full CDR3 sequence reads CSAERGYGYTF.

As regards this clone: The read stops 3 residues short of the end of the CDR3; the missing end is completed from the germline J gene. The chain links TRBV2 to TRBJ2-5; 16 nucleotides line up with TRBD2. Germline V CDR1 and CDR2: SNHLY, FYNNEI. Losses at the gene ends were 5 bases for V and 5 bases for J; bases not matched to a gene: 14. This CDR3 contains 19 residues. This CDR3 reads CASSTGLAGGFSNKETQYF. CDR3 DNA (partial): TGTGCCAGCAGTACGGGACTAGCGGGGGGGTTTAGCAACAAGGAGACC.